The entry below gives a single T cell receptor beta chain sequence along with its context. This specimen comes from a study of response to subunit inactivated influenza vaccine. Trimming removed 4 bases at V and 3 bases at J, with 10 bases between. The CDR3 covers 13 residues. Germline V lookup: CDR1 SEHNR, CDR2 FQNEAQ (reference sequence). One entry per CDR3 protein, called by TCRdb with MiXCR from the RT-PCR reads. Of 170,000 or so distinct CDR3 sequences in the sample, about 10% were seen once. The sample in question was CD8+ T cells sorted from PBMCs, obtained around 25 months after vaccination. This chain uses TRBV7-9 with TRBJ2-7, with D possibly being TRBD1 (6 bases). The receptor was derived from a man between 50 and 69 years old who received an inactivated influenza vaccine. The CDR3 protein is CASSYGQFYEQYF. The CDR3 coding sequence is TGTGCCAGCAGCTACGGACAGTTCTACGAGCAGTACTTC.